The 2 T cell receptor beta chains presented below share a single source sample, sequenced in a study of T cell responses to AZD1222 COVID-19 vaccine. Libraries were prepared by immunoSEQ multiplex PCR; TCRdb keeps only in-frame clonotypes and omits some of them. The sample gives 130,000 or so clones, about nine tenths of which show up once; around 24% is in the top ten. The sample consisted of peripheral blood, taken on day 0 of AZD1222 vaccination. The receptor source for this set is an adult in good health.

This clone was recorded only once. This chain connects TRBV6-5 to TRBJ1-5, with TRBD1 as a possible D gene (6 bases). V lost 6 bases and J lost 7, with 13 bases in between. Germline loops: CDR1 MNHEY, CDR2 SVGAGI. This CDR3 region has 13 residues. The CDR3 DNA reads TGTGCCAGCAGGGGAACAGGGAACCAGCCCCAGCATTTT. Translation: CASRGTGNQPQHF.

The V gene is TRBV27, the J gene TRBJ1-6, with a tentative D call TRBD1 (6 bases). The V gene's germline CDR1 is MNHEY and CDR2 SMNVEV (reference sequence). Trimming removed 2 bases at V and 3 bases at J, with 11 bases between. This CDR3 region has 16 residues. The CDR3 spells CASSLGAGVYNSPLHF. Here the CDR3 DNA reads TGTGCCAGCAGTTTAGGGGCAGGGGTCTATAATTCACCCCTCCACTTT.